The following is a T cell receptor beta chain sequence with its context. The repertoire was sequenced with immunoSEQ multiplex PCR; TCRdb's copy has only in-frame clones and lacks some. The sample shows 65,000 to 95,000 clones, 65% to 90% of them seen only once. This sample is part of a study of technical replicates of blood from several donors. The TCR comes from a human donor in good health. Some clones in this sample may be carry-over from other donors' samples. The sample was PBMCs.

The CDR3 DNA reads as TGTGCCAGCAGCTACGTCGCGGGGGGCCAGAACACCGGGGAGCTGTTTTTT. Encoded protein: CASSYVAGGQNTGELFF. This chain links TRBV7-2 with TRBJ2-2, with 8 bases lining up with TRBD2. The CDR3 has 17 residues. CDR1 SGHTA and CDR2 FQGNSA come from the germline V gene. Trimming at V came to 4 bases and at J to 1 base, leaving 8 bases not matched to a gene.